This TCR beta chain was sequenced in a study of blood T cells in healthy people across ages. The CDR3 runs to 13 residues. Per the germline V gene, CDR1 is MNHEY and CDR2 is SVGEGT. The germline V and J ends were trimmed by 8 bases and 0 bases, with 11 bases remaining between them. The use of a sample-barcoded 5' primer and a J-beta primer mix characterized a second PCR of roughly 7 to 12 cycles. MiXCR, applied by TCRdb to the 5' RACE reads, yields one record per CDR3 protein. The sample has 1.2 million to 1.5 million distinct CDR3 sequences, around 55% seen once; the top ten hold about 6.3%. Russia was home to the donors, healthy Caucasian individuals aged roughly 6 to 90. Each sample gave at least 6.5 million isolated PBMCs. Extractions gave at least 5 micrograms of total RNA per sample.

This receptor was obtained from a man aged 18 to 30 in good health. The sample consisted of blood. The rearrangement uses TRBV6-2 or TRBV6-3 and TRBJ2-7; TRBD1 is a possible D gene (5 bases). CDR3 sequence: CASGAEYSYEQYF. For the CDR3, the DNA is TGTGCCAGCGGGGCAGAGTACTCCTACGAGCAGTACTTC.